Listed below are T cell receptor beta chains from one sample, sequenced in a study of CD8+CD57+ T cells in acquired aplastic anemia. MiXCR, run by TCRdb on the reads, gives a single entry per CDR3 protein. Seen here are 89,000 or so distinct CDR3 sequences, around 68% observed once, and the top ten hold less than 75%. The specimen sequenced was sorted CD4+, CD8+, or CD8+CD57+ T cells (not recorded which) from PBMCs. Receptor source: a human donor with aplastic anemia. The CDR3 runs from the conserved cysteine through the conserved F or W. The D gene is left open where the match is weak. Rows give clone size only sometimes, using once, few, many, or a class for an expanded clone.

clone size,V gene,D gene,J gene,CDR3 protein,CDR3 DNA
few,TRBV10-3,-,TRBJ2-7,CAIGTSPYEQYF,TGTGCCATTGGGACAAGCCCCTACGAGCAGTACTTC
-,TRBV20-1,TRBD2,TRBJ2-1,CSARPLAGLNEQFF,TGCAGTGCTAGGCCCCTAGCGGGGCTTAATGAGCAGTTCTTC
-,TRBV9,-,TRBJ1-2,CASSGNTAGTNYGYTF,TGTGCCAGCAGCGGAAATACAGCGGGTACTAACTATGGCTACACCTTC
-,TRBV20-1,-,TRBJ1-2,CSAPSYGYTF,TGCAGTGCCCCTTCCTATGGCTACACCTTC
-,TRBV19,-,TRBJ2-1,CASSGQRRAGEQFF,TGTGCCAGTAGTGGCCAGAGAAGGGCCGGCGAGCAGTTCTTC
-,TRBV10-3,-,TRBJ2-1,CAIRSITNEQFF,TGTGCCATCAGAAGTATAACCAATGAGCAGTTCTTC
few,TRBV20-1,-,TRBJ2-3,CSAISGSQYF,TGCAGTGCCATCTCGGGTTCGCAGTATTTT
-,TRBV29-1,-,TRBJ1-2,CSVEDLEDYGYTF,TGCAGCGTTGAAGACCTAGAGGACTATGGCTACACCTTC
-,TRBV20-1,TRBD2,TRBJ2-1,CSAGPTSGVRDEQFF,TGCAGTGCAGGCCCCACTAGCGGGGTTAGGGATGAGCAGTTCTTC
-,TRBV9,TRBD2,TRBJ2-5,CASSEGLAGGGETQYF,TGTGCCAGCAGCGAGGGACTAGCGGGGGGAGGGGAGACCCAGTACTTC
-,TRBV11-2,-,TRBJ1-4,CASRGRTWGYEKLFF,TGTGCCAGCAGGGGTAGGACGTGGGGCTATGAAAAACTGTTTTTT
-,TRBV7-9,-,TRBJ2-7,CASSQSGWHEQYF,TGTGCCAGCAGCCAGTCGGGGTGGCACGAGCAGTACTTC